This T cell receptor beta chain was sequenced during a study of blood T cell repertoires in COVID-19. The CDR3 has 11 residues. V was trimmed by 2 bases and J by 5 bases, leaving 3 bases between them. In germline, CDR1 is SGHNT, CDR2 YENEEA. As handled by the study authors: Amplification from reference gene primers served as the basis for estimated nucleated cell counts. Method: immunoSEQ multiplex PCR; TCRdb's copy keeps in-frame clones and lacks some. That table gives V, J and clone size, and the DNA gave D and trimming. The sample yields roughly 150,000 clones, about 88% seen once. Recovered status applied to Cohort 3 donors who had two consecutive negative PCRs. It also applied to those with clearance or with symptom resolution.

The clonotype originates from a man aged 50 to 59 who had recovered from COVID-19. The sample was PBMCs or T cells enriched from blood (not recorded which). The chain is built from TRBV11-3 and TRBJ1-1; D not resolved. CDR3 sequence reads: CASSLHTEAFF. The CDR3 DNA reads TGTGCCAGCAGCTTACATACTGAAGCTTTCTTT.